The rows below give T cell receptor beta chains drawn from one sample of a study of molecular identifiers for immune sequencing clone quantification. MiXCR was run by TCRdb on the PCR reads, yielding one entry per CDR3 protein. This sample has under 650,000 distinct CDR3 sequences, with just under 20% found just once. The specimen was naive CD8+ T cells from blood, with Jurkat cell RNA spiked in. The receptors originated from a human donor in good health. Some libraries in this study had Jurkat cell RNA spiked in. The CDR3 runs from the conserved cysteine through the conserved F or W. D genes are given only for firm matches. A clone size is listed for some rows: how often the clone was seen (once, few, many), or a class if it is expanded.

D gene: NA; clone size: many; V gene: TRBV7-9; J gene: TRBJ1-2; CDR3 DNA: TGTGCCAGCAGCTTGGGGCCGGGGTTACACCTTCACAACTATGGCTACACCTTC; CDR3 protein: CASSLGPGLHLHNYGYTF
D gene: TRBD2; clone size: many; V gene: TRBV3-1; J gene: TRBJ2-5; CDR3 DNA: TGTGCCAGCAGCCGGACTAGCGGCATTCAAGAGACCCAGTACTTC; CDR3 protein: CASSRTSGIQETQYF
D gene: NA; clone size: many; V gene: TRBV3-1; J gene: TRBJ2-7; CDR3 DNA: TGTGCCAGCAGTCTGACTAGAGGGGGTTACGAGCAGTACTTC; CDR3 protein: CASSLTRGGYEQYF
D gene: TRBD1; clone size: few; V gene: TRBV19; J gene: TRBJ1-1; CDR3 DNA: TGTGCCAGTACCATGAACAGGGGTTGGACTGAAGCTTTCTTT; CDR3 protein: CASTMNRGWTEAFF
D gene: NA; clone size: many; V gene: TRBV27; J gene: TRBJ1-5; CDR3 DNA: TGTGCCAGCAGTCACTATGGGGTGAATCAGCCCCAGCATTTT; CDR3 protein: CASSHYGVNQPQHF
D gene: NA; clone size: many; V gene: TRBV7-3; J gene: TRBJ1-1; CDR3 DNA: TGTGCCAGCAGCTTAACATCTGGACATACTGAAGCTTTCTTT; CDR3 protein: CASSLTSGHTEAFF
D gene: NA; clone size: NA; V gene: TRBV19; J gene: TRBJ2-1; CDR3 DNA: TGTGCCAGTAGTATAAGTGGGGGCAGGTCCTACAATGAGCAGTTCTTC; CDR3 protein: CASSISGGRSYNEQFF
D gene: TRBD1; clone size: many; V gene: TRBV19; J gene: TRBJ2-3; CDR3 DNA: TGTGCCAGCGGACAGGGTGCAGATACGCAGTATTTT; CDR3 protein: CASGQGADTQYF
D gene: NA; clone size: many; V gene: TRBV29-1; J gene: TRBJ2-3; CDR3 DNA: TGCAGCGTTGACTTGGCGGGGGCCACCCTGGGGCAGTATTTT; CDR3 protein: CSVDLAGATLGQYF
D gene: TRBD1; clone size: many; V gene: TRBV13; J gene: TRBJ1-1; CDR3 DNA: TGTGCCAGCAGCCCCAGAGGACAGGGCGGGCCTGAAGCTTTCTTT; CDR3 protein: CASSPRGQGGPEAFF
D gene: NA; clone size: many; V gene: TRBV25-1; J gene: TRBJ2-7; CDR3 DNA: TGTGCCAGCAGTGGCCACAACGACGAGCAGTACTTC; CDR3 protein: CASSGHNDEQYF